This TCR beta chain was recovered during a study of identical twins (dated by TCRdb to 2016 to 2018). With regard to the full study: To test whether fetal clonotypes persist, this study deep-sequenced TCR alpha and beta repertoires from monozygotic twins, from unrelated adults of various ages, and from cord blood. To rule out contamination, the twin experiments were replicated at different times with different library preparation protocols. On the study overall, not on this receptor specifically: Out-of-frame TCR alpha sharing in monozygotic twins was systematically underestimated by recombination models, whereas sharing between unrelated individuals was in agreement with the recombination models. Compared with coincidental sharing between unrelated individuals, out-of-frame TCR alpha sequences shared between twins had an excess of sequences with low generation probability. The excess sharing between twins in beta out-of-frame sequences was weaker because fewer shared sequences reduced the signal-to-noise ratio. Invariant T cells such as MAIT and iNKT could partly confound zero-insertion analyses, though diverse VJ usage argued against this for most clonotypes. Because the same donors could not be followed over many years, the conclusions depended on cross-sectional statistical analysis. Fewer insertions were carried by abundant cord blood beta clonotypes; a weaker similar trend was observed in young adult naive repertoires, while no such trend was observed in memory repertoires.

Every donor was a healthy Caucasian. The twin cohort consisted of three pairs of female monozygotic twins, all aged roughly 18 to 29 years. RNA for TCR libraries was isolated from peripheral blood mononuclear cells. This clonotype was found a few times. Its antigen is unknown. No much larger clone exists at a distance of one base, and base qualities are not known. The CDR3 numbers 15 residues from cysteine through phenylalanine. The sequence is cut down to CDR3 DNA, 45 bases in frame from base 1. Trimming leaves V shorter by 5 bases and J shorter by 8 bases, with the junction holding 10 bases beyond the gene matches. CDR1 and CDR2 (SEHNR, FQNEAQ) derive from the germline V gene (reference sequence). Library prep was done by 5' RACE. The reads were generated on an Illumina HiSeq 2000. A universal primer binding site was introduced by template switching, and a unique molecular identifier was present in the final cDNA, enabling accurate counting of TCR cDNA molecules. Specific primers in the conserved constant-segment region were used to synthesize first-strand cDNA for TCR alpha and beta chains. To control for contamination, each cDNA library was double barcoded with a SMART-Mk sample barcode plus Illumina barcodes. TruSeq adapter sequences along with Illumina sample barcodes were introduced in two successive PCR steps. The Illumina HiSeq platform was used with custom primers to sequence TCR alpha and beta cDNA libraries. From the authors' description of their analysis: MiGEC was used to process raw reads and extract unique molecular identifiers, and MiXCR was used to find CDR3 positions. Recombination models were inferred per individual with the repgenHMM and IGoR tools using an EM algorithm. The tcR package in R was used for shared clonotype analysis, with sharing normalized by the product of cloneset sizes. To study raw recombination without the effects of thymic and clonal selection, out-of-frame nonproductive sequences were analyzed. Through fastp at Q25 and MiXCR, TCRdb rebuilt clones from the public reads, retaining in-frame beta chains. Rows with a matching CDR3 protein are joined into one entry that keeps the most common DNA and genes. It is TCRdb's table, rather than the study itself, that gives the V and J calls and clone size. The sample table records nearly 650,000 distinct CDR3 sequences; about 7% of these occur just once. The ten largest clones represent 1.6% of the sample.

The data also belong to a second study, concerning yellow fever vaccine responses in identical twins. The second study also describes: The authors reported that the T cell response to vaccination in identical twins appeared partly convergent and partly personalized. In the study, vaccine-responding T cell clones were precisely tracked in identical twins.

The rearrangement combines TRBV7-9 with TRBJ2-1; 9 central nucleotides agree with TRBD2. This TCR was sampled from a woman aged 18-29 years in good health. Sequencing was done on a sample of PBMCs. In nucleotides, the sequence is TGTGCCAGCAGCCTCCGAAGATTAGCGGGGGATGAGCAGTTCTTC. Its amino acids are CASSLRRLAGDEQFF.